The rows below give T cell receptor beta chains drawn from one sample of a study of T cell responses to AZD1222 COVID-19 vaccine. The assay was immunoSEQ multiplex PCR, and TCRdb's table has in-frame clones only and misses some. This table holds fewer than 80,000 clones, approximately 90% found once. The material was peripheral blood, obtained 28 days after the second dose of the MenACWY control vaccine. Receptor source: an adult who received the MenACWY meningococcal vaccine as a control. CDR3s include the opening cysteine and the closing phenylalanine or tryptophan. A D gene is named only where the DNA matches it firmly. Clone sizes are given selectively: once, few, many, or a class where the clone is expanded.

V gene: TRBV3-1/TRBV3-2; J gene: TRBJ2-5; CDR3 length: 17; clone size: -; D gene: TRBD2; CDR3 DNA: TGTGCCAGCAGCCAAAAAACGAGGCGGGGGGGCCAAGAGACCCAGTACTTC; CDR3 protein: CASSQKTRRGGQETQYF
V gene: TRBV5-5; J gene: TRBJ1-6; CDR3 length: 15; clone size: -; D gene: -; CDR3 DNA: TGTGCCAGCAGCCCGGCGTACTCCTATAATTCACCCCTCCACTTT; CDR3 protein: CASSPAYSYNSPLHF
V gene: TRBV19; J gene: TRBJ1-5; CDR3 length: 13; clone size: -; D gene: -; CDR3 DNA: TGTGCCAGTAGTGGGACGGGCTCTCAGCCCCAGCATTTT; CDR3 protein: CASSGTGSQPQHF
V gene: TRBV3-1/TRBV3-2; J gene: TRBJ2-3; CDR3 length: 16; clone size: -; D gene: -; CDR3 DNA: TGTGCCAGCAGCCTAGGGGGGGCCAGCGTCACAGATACGCAGTATTTT; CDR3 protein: CASSLGGASVTDTQYF
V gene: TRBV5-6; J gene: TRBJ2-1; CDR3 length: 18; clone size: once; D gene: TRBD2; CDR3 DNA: TGTGCCAGCAGCTGGAGACTAGCGGGGGGGAGCTCCTACAATGAGCAGTTCTTC; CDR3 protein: CASSWRLAGGSSYNEQFF
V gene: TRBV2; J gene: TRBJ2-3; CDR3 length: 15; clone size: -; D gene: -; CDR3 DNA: TGTGCCAGCAGTTTGAAGGGTTTTACCACAGATACGCAGTATTTT; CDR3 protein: CASSLKGFTTDTQYF
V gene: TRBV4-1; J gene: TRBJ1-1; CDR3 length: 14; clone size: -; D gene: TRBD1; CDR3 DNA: TGCGCCAGCAGCCCCGGACAGGCGAACACTGAAGCTTTCTTT; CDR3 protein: CASSPGQANTEAFF
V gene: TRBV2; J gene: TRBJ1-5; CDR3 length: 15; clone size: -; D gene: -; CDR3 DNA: TGTGCCAGCAGAGCATTTGAAGGGACGGTTCAGCCCCAGCATTTT; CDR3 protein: CASRAFEGTVQPQHF
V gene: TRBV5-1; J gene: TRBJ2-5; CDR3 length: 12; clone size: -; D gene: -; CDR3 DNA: TGCGCCAGCAGCGCCCTCGGGGAGACCCAGTACTTC; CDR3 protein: CASSALGETQYF
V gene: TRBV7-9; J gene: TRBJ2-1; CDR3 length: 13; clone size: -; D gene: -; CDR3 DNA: TGTGCCAGCAGCTTAAGCCAGTACAATGAGCAGTTCTTC; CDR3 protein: CASSLSQYNEQFF
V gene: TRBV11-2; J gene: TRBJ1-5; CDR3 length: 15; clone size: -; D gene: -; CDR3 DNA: TGTGCCAGCAGCTTAGTAGCAGGTTTGGATCAGCCCCAGCATTTT; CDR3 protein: CASSLVAGLDQPQHF
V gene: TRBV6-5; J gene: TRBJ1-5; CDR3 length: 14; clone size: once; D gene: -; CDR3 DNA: TGTGCCAGCAGTTCCGGGGGCGGCCAGCAGCCCCAGCATTTT; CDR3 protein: CASSSGGGQQPQHF
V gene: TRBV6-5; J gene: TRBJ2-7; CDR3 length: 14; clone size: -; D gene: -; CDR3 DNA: TGTGCCAGCAGTTACACAGGAGAACCCTACGAGCAGTACTTC; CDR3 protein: CASSYTGEPYEQYF
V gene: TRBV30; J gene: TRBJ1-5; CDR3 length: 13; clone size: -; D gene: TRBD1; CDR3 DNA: TGTGCCTGGAGGACAGGGATGGATCAGCCCCAGCATTTT; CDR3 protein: CAWRTGMDQPQHF
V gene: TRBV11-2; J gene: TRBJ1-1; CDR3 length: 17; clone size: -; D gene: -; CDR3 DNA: TGTGCCAGCAGCTTAGCGGGGGGGACGACCTCGAACACTGAAGCTTTCTTT; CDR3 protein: CASSLAGGTTSNTEAFF
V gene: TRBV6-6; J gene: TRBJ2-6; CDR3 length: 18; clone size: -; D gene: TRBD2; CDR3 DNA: TGTGCCAGCAGTCCCCGGGGGGGTGCGTCCTCTGGGGCCAACGTCCTGACTTTC; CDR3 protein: CASSPRGGASSGANVLTF